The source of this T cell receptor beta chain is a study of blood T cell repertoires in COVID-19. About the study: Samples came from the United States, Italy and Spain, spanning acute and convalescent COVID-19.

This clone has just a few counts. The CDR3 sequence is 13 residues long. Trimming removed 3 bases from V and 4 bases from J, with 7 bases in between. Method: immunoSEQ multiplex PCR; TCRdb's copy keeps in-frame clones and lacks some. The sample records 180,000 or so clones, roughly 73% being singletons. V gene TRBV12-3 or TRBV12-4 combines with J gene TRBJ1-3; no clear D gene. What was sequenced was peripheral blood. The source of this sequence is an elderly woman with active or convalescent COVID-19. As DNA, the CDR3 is TGTGCCAGCAGTTTTCGAGAGGGAAACACCATATATTTT. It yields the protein CASSFREGNTIYF.